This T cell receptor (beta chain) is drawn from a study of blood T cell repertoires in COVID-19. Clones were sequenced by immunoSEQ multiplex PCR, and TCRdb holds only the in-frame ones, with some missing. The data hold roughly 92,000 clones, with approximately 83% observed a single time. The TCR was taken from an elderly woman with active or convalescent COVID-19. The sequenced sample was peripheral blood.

CDR3 DNA sequence: TGTGCCAGTAGTGTCACAGGGGTAGAGGGCTACACCTTC. This gives the protein CASSVTGVEGYTF. The rearrangement links TRBV19 to TRBJ1-2; 7 bases are a match to TRBD1. V lost 5 bases, J lost 8 bases, and 8 bases stayed unmatched. Germline V gives CDR1 LNHDA, CDR2 SQIVND (reference sequence). The CDR3 totals 13 residues.